The 5 T cell receptor beta chains below all came from one sample that was sequenced in a study of T-cell reconstitution after alpha-beta-depleted transplantation in children. Unique molecular identifiers were used to barcode this TCRbeta library. TCRdb used MiXCR to reprocess the PCR reads, holding one entry per CDR3 protein. The sample carries 70,000 to 95,000 distinct CDR3 sequences, about a sixth recorded once. Material: PBMCs, mostly from graft donor cells, obtained 180 days after TCRalphabeta/CD19-depleted stem cell transplant. The receptors derive from a male patient between 2 and 15 years old who had a stem cell transplant for acute lymphoblastic leukemia, so the T cells may come from the graft donor.

This clonotype showed up just a few times. The chain has TRBV20-1 and TRBJ1-1; D ambiguous. Trimming removed 2 bases at V and 1 base at J, with 5 bases between. In germline, CDR1 is DFQATT, CDR2 SNEGSKA (reference sequence). The CDR3 loop spans 12 amino acids. Here the CDR3 reads CSARRTNTEAFF. The CDR3 bases are TGCAGTGCTAGAAGGACGAACACTGAAGCTTTCTTT.

This clonotype was counted many times. The chain couples TRBV6-2 or TRBV6-3 to TRBJ2-2; D is perhaps TRBD1 (6 bases). The germline V gene encodes CDR1 MNHEY and CDR2 SVGEGT. V lost 6 bases, J lost 5 bases, and 10 bases lay in between. The CDR3 is made up of 13 amino acids. The CDR3 loop reads CASRNQGTGELFF. Here the CDR3 DNA reads TGTGCCAGCAGAAACCAGGGGACCGGGGAGCTGTTTTTT.

This clonotype occurred a few times. The chain combines TRBV7-2 with TRBJ1-5, with D perhaps matching TRBD1 (5 bases). The V end was cut by 3 bases, the J end by 5 bases, with 11 bases between. Germline assignment: CDR1 SGHTA and CDR2 FQGNSA. The CDR3 loop spans 14 amino acids. The DNA for the CDR3 is TGTGCCAGCAGCTTTTTGGCAGGGTATCAGCCCCAGCATTTT. It is translated as CASSFLAGYQPQHF.

In its sample, this clonotype was seen a few times. The chain links TRBV29-1 to TRBJ1-2, with 8 bases fitting TRBD1. V was clipped by 7 bases and J by 7 bases; unmatched bases: 5. CDR3 length: 11 amino acids. The germline V gene has CDR1 SQVTM and CDR2 ANQGSEA. The chain's CDR3 is CSAGTGGGYTF. CDR3 nucleotides: TGCAGCGCCGGGACAGGAGGTGGCTACACCTTC.

This clonotype has more than one count but fewer than ten. The chain couples TRBV18 to TRBJ2-1; TRBD2 agrees at 14 bases. The trim removed 1 base at V and 0 bases at J, leaving 14 bases unmatched. Germline-derived CDR1 and CDR2 are KGHSH and LQKENI. The CDR3 is 22 amino acids. CDR3 protein: CASSPLGTSGSLRISSYNEQFF. The CDR3 DNA sequence: TGTGCCAGCTCACCACTCGGGACTAGCGGGAGCCTCCGTATTAGCTCCTACAATGAGCAGTTCTTC.